Following are 3 T cell receptor beta chains from one sample sequenced in a study of cytomegalovirus exposure and HLA in healthy donors. Libraries were prepared by immunoSEQ multiplex PCR; TCRdb keeps only in-frame clonotypes and omits some of them. The data contain about 120,000 clones, about 82% of them singletons. Sequenced: PBMCs. Receptor source: a man between 18 and 35 years old in good health and CMV-seronegative.

The gene calls are TRBV2 and TRBJ1-2, with 7 bases identical to TRBD1. V was pared by 2 bases and J by 8 bases, with 14 bases of the junction left unmatched. The germline CDR1 and CDR2 sequences are SNHLY and FYNNEI. The CDR3 covers 16 residues. Here the CDR3 DNA reads TGTGCCAGCAGTGAATGGGTGACAGGGACCAGGGGGGGCTACACCTTC. It codes for CASSEWVTGTRGGYTF.

The genes are TRBV14 and TRBJ2-3; 7 nucleotides match TRBD1. The CDR3 length is 16 residues. With 4 bases clipped from V and 3 bases from J, the junction kept 10 bases outside the gene matches. The germline V gene has CDR1 SGHDN and CDR2 FVKESK. The CDR3 nucleotides read TGTGCCAGCAGCCTTACGACAGGGTTGGGGACAGATACGCAGTATTTT. Its protein is CASSLTTGLGTDTQYF.

A single count supports this clone. The chain recombines TRBV5-4 with TRBJ1-5, with a weak D call TRBD1 (6 bases). This CDR3 has 15 residues. Trimming cost V 2 bases and J 3 bases, with 12 bases left between them. Germline assignment: CDR1 SGHNT and CDR2 YYREEE (reference sequence). The CDR3 reads CASSFGGALNQPQHF. The CDR3 bases are TGTGCCAGCAGCTTTGGGGGGGCGCTCAATCAGCCCCAGCATTTT.